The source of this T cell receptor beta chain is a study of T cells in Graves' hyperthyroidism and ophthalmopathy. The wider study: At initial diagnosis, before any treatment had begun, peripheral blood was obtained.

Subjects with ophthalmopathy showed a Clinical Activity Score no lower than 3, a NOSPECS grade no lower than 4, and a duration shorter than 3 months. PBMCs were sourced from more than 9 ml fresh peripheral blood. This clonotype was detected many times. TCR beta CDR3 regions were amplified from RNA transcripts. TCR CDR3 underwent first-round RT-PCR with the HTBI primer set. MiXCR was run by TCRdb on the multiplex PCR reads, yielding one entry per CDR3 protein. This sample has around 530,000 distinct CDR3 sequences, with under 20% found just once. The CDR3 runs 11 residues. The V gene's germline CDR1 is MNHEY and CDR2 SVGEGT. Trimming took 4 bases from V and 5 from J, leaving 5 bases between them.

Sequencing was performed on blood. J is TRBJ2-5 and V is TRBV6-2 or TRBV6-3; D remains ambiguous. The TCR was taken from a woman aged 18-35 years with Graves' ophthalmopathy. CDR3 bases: TGTGCCAGCAGTTGGCCGGAGACCCAGTACTTC. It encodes CASSWPETQYF.